This TCR beta chain appears in the sequencing data of a study of identical twins. Study-level points and caveats: There were fewer insertions in abundant cord blood beta clonotypes, but memory repertoires showed no such pattern. Twin pairs had excess sharing that was weaker in beta out-of-frame sequences. Part of the zero-insertion signal could reflect confounding by invariant MAIT and iNKT cells.

TCRdb re-derived calls from the 5' RACE reads in MiXCR, one entry per CDR3 protein. This repertoire shows 500,000 to 550,000 distinct CDR3 sequences, about 20% found once; its top ten account for roughly 0.5%. The germline gives CDR1 SGHTA, CDR2 FQGNSA. The V segment lost 1 base and the J segment 5 bases; nucleotides outside the gene matches: 6. The CDR3 spans 16 residues. To note about this clonotype: The antigen is undetermined.

This sample also appeared in a second study, on yellow fever vaccine responses in identical twins.

This TCR came from a woman aged 18-29 years in good health. The specimen was CD4+ T cells sorted from blood. The rearrangement links TRBV7-2 to TRBJ2-1, with 9 bases identical to TRBD2. CDR3: CASSLVGSSGNNEQFF. In DNA, the CDR3 is TGTGCCAGCAGCTTAGTAGGTTCTAGCGGGAACAATGAGCAGTTCTTC. Combining the CDR3 with reference TRBV7-2 and TRBJ2-1 gives the whole variable domain GAGVSQSPSNKVTEKGKDVELRCDPISGHTALYWYRQSLGQGLEFLIYFQGNSAPDKSGLPSDRFSAERTGGSVSTLTIQRTQQEDSAVYLCASSLVGSSGNNEQFFGPGTRLTVL.